These 18 T cell receptor beta chains were all obtained from the same sample, sequenced in a study of T cells after yellow fever vaccination. TCRdb recomputed calls from the 5' RACE reads with MiXCR, one row per CDR3 protein. The data show some 240,000 distinct CDR3 sequences, roughly 4% seen once. Sequencing used PBMCs, obtained 15 days after the yellow fever booster vaccination. Every receptor here comes from a man aged 18 to 29 who received the YFV17D yellow fever vaccine.

This clonotype was observed at least ten times. The chain joins TRBV7-9 to TRBJ1-4, with D maybe TRBD1 (5 bases). The CDR3 covers 12 residues. Germline CDR1 is SEHNR and CDR2 is FQNEAQ (reference sequence). The CDR3 region has the DNA TGTGCGACCAGGCAGGGAGAGGAAAAACTGTTTTTT. This codes for CATRQGEEKLFF. Supplemented by reference TRBV7-9 and TRBJ1-4, the full variable domain reads DTGVSQNPRHKITKRGQNVTFRCDPISEHNRLYWYRQTLGQGPEFLTYFQNEAQLEKSRLLSDRFSAERPKGSFSTLEIQRTEQGDSAMYLCATRQGEEKLFFGSGTQLSVL.

The chain links TRBV9 to TRBJ2-5; 7 nucleotides match TRBD2. CDR3 size: 16 residues. The junction had 13 bases not matched to a gene; V was cut back by 4 bases and J by 4 bases. CDR1 SGDLS and CDR2 YYNGEE come from the germline V gene. CDR3 loop: CASSPGGSASGETQYF. The DNA of the CDR3 is TGTGCCAGCAGCCCCGGAGGTTCGGCTAGCGGAGAGACCCAGTACTTC.

This clonotype was counted at least ten times. The rearrangement links TRBV4-2 to TRBJ2-6; D might be TRBD1 (6 bases). From germline, CDR1 is LGHNA and CDR2 YNFKEQ. This CDR3 is 18 amino acids long. The ends were cut back, 3 bases at V and 1 base at J, with 16 bases in the middle. DNA for the CDR3: TGTGCCAGCAGCCATTCAGCAGGGGAATGGTCTGGGGCCAACGTCCTGACTTTC. This translates into CASSHSAGEWSGANVLTF.

This clonotype was counted many times. The chain employs TRBV20-1 and TRBJ1-6, with 10 nucleotides matching TRBD1. Trimming at V came to 1 base and at J to 6 bases, leaving 6 bases not matched to a gene. Looked up from germline, CDR1 is DFQATT and CDR2 is SNEGSKA (reference sequence). This CDR3 is 16 amino acids long. Here the CDR3 reads CSARAGGQGFNSPLHF. CDR3 coding DNA: TGCAGTGCTAGAGCCGGGGGACAGGGGTTTAATTCACCCCTCCACTTT.

This clonotype was recorded many times. The V call is TRBV5-1, the J call TRBJ2-7; TRBD1 aligns across 7 bases. J lost 1 base, V lost 3 bases, and 10 bases had no gene match. The CDR3 has 16 amino acids. Germline CDR1 SGHRS, CDR2 YFSETQ. The CDR3 nucleotides are TGCGCCAGCAGCTCCACCCTAAAGACAGGGTCCTACGAGCAGTACTTC. It codes for CASSSTLKTGSYEQYF.

This clonotype was seen at least ten times. This chain joins TRBV28 and TRBJ2-6; D gene ambiguous. Germline CDR1 MDHEN, CDR2 SYDVKM. The CDR3 is 16 amino acids. V lost 2 bases and J lost 0, with 8 bases in between. This chain's CDR3 is CASSLVFSSGANVLTF. The CDR3 DNA is TGTGCCAGCAGTTTAGTCTTTAGCTCTGGGGCCAACGTCCTGACTTTC.

Many counts were recorded for this clonotype. V gene TRBV7-2 combines with J gene TRBJ2-2, with 8 bases identical to TRBD2. V lost 5 bases and J lost 6; bases outside the gene matches: 20. Germline V gives CDR1 SGHTA, CDR2 FQGNSA. CDR3 length: 19 amino acids. The CDR3 sequence is CASSPLGARGGIFPGELFF. The CDR3 DNA reads TGTGCCAGCAGCCCACTGGGGGCCCGCGGGGGGATATTCCCCGGGGAGCTGTTTTTT.

In this sample, this clonotype turned up many times. The CDR3 is CASSFRDRAETQYF. The CDR3 DNA reads TGTGCCAGCAGTTTTAGGGACAGGGCTGAGACCCAGTACTTC. The chain uses TRBV12-3 or TRBV12-4 and TRBJ2-5; 9 bases fit TRBD1. This CDR3 comprises 14 residues. The trim removed 3 bases at V and 5 bases at J, leaving 4 bases unmatched.

In nucleotides, the CDR3 is TGTGCCAGCAGCGTGGGAACCTACGGGACAGCCTCTAGTAACACTGAAGCTTTCTTT. Its protein product is CASSVGTYGTASSNTEAFF. The chain has TRBV9 and TRBJ1-1, with 7 bases that match TRBD1. Trimming at V came to 2 bases and at J to 2 bases, leaving 18 bases not matched to a gene. The CDR3 runs 19 residues. CDR1 and CDR2 (germline): SGDLS, YYNGEE.

This clonotype was seen ten or more times. V and J are TRBV5-1 and TRBJ2-3, with 13 bases matching TRBD2. CDR3 length: 20 residues. V was clipped by 4 bases and J by 0 bases; unmatched bases: 14. Germline CDR1 SGHRS, CDR2 YFSETQ. This CDR3 is CASSDGTSGTSTSSTDTQYF. CDR3 bases: TGCGCCAGCAGCGACGGGACTAGCGGGACCAGCACGTCCAGCACAGATACGCAGTATTTT. The whole variable domain, filled in from reference TRBV5-1 and TRBJ2-3, reads KAGVTQTPRYLIKTRGQQVTLSCSPISGHRSVSWYQQTPGQGLQFLFEYFSETQRNKGNFPGRFSGRQFSNSRSEMNVSTLELGDSALYLCASSDGTSGTSTSSTDTQYFGPGTRLTVL.

This clonotype showed up many times. The gene calls are TRBV6-6 and TRBJ1-5; TRBD1 agrees at 10 bases. V dropped 8 bases and J dropped 5; count of bases not matched to a gene: 6. The CDR3 is made up of 14 amino acids. Germline assignment: CDR1 MNHNY and CDR2 SVGAGI (reference sequence). The CDR3 bases are TGTGCCAGCGGGGGACAGGGGAGTTATCAGCCCCAGCATTTT. Its translation: CASGGQGSYQPQHF.

This clonotype was counted at least ten times. V gene TRBV7-3 combines with J gene TRBJ2-7; 12 positions agree with TRBD2. This CDR3 has 16 residues. V was pared by 5 bases and J by 3 bases, with 8 bases of the junction left unmatched. Germline V lookup: CDR1 SGHTA, CDR2 FQGTGA. The CDR3 is CASSASGGVPLYEQYF. The CDR3 DNA reads as TGTGCCAGCAGCGCTAGCGGGGGGGTTCCGCTCTACGAGCAGTACTTC.

This clonotype was recorded at least ten times. This chain links TRBV5-1 with TRBJ2-3; TRBD2 agrees at 7 bases. Germline V CDR1 and CDR2: SGHRS, YFSETQ. The CDR3 has 15 amino acids. V lost 2 bases, J lost 4 bases, and 7 bases stayed unmatched. CDR3 sequence: CASSFGTTLADTQYF. Here the CDR3 DNA reads TGCGCCAGCAGCTTTGGGACTACGTTGGCAGATACGCAGTATTTT.

As to this clonotype: A much larger clone differs from this one at a single base, so this may be a read error. This rearrangement joins TRBV5-1 to TRBJ2-5, with D hard to call. Germline loops: CDR1 SGHRS, CDR2 YFSETQ. The CDR3 consists of 13 residues. Trimming stripped 4 bases from V and 5 bases from J, with 12 bases between. CDR3 coding DNA: TGCGCCAGCAGCGATCCCCAGAATGAGACCCAGTACTTC. Amino acids: CASSDPQNETQYF.

This clonotype occurred a few times. This chain joins TRBV14 and TRBJ2-3; unclear D gene. There are 11 residues in the CDR3. The germline V and J ends were trimmed by 1 base and 11 bases, with 7 bases remaining between them. Germline V gene lookup returns CDR1 SGHDN and CDR2 FVKESK. The CDR3 DNA sequence: TGTGCCAGCAGCCAAGGGTTTGGGCAGTATTTT. Amino acids: CASSQGFGQYF.

This chain connects TRBV7-9 to TRBJ1-2; tentative D call: TRBD1 (6 bases). Trimming pared 5 bases from V and 9 bases from J, leaving 22 bases between. The CDR3 contains 15 residues. CDR1 SEHNR and CDR2 FQNEAQ come from the germline V gene (reference sequence). The CDR3 protein is CASSNRAQRVGSYTF. CDR3 coding DNA: TGTGCCAGCAGCAACAGGGCCCAGCGGGTGGGCAGCTACACCTTC.

This clonotype has at least ten counts. The gene calls are TRBV6-6 and TRBJ1-1; D remains unclear. Germline V lookup: CDR1 MNHNY, CDR2 SVGAGI (reference sequence). CDR3 length equals 13 residues. V was trimmed by 7 bases and J by 1 base, leaving 10 bases between them. Written as DNA, the CDR3 is TGTGCCAGCACCGGCGGATGGAACACTGAAGCTTTCTTT. Its protein product is CASTGGWNTEAFF.

This clonotype occurred many times. J is TRBJ2-3 and V is TRBV27; no clear D. Germline values: CDR1 MNHEY, CDR2 SMNVEV (reference sequence). This CDR3 has 16 amino acids. V gave up 1 base and J gave up 0 bases, with 11 bases separating them. CDR3 in amino acids: CASSLLRGVSTDTQYF. The DNA of the CDR3 is TGTGCCAGCAGTTTATTACGTGGGGTTAGCACAGATACGCAGTATTTT.